Listed below are T cell receptor beta chains from one sample, sequenced in a study of tumor T cells in aggressive B-cell lymphoma. Libraries were prepared by immunoSEQ multiplex PCR; TCRdb keeps only in-frame clonotypes and omits some of them. The sample carries about 2,800 clones, roughly 85% recorded once. Sequenced material: tumor tissue. These receptors came from an adult with diffuse large B cell lymphoma. Some clones in this sample may be carry-over from other donors' samples. CDR3s include the opening cysteine and the closing phenylalanine or tryptophan. For some rows the clone size is stated as once, few or many, or as a class when expanded; others skip it.

>TRBV5-1|once
CASSPGTGTGNQPQHF
>TRBV6-5|.
CASRIPGQGFHEQYF
>TRBV27|.
CASSPYRGLITGELFF
>TRBV27|.
CASSLNSGRATTDTQYF
>TRBV5-1|once
CASSYRDSRHRINTGELFF
>TRBV6-6|.
CASSYSREGTEQFF
>TRBV4-3|.
CASSQAIGTSGIYEQYF
>TRBV27|.
CASSFRRAYYGYTF
>TRBV21-1|.
CASSTEAPQQGSLCEQYF
>TRBV5-1|.
CASSPDGLAATYEQYF
>TRBV6-1|.
CASSEWLFGGAEGYTF
>TRBV9|.
CASSYSTDTQYF
>TRBV4-3|.
CASSQAWASLNEQFF
>TRBV7-9|.
CASSSRAEAFF
>TRBV7-9|.
CASSSRAEAFF
>TRBV28|.
CASSPSTGGLTYEQYF
>TRBV10-3|.
CAISESRIGQGAGSGYTF
>TRBV7-9|.
CASSTIRNEQFF
>TRBV18|.
CASSPLTGGGGTEAFF
>TRBV30|.
CAFRTTSSTDTQYF
>TRBV2|few
CASSLSGAGGDTQYF
>TRBV9|.
CASSPRQERSPLHF
>TRBV6-5|.
CASSYTGPDTEAFF
>TRBV18|.
CASSLTLPQGYEKLFF
>TRBV7-9|.
CASSPKGQGMNTEAFF
>TRBV19|.
CASSIPRGGRASGANVLTF
>TRBV20-1|.
CSVAFNEKLFF
>TRBV19|.
CASSLWDRGREEETQYF
>TRBV4-1|few
CASSQVPTGNTEAFF
>TRBV19|.
CASSMGQGHTEAFF
>TRBV6-5|.
CASNPAQVVYGYTF
>TRBV6-5|.
CASSYSSRFGAFF
>TRBV6-6|.
CASSLTGTAANYSYTF
>TRBV6-5|.
CASSYSTGVSTGELFF
>TRBV29-1|.
CSVDHRGTDNEQFF
>TRBV28|once
CASSALGAGVPQETQYF
>TRBV18|.
CASSPTSGRAYEQYF
>TRBV29-1|few
CSGQDSNYGYTF
>TRBV5-4|.
CASSVGVAASTDTQYF
>TRBV7-9|.
CASSLVFWTSGTDEQFF
>TRBV15|.
CATSRDRQSLELFF
>TRBV7-2|once
CASSLGGQWRETQYF
>TRBV21-1|.
CASSKVKRYEQYF
>TRBV18|.
CASSPSGFNEQFF
>TRBV9|.
CASSVVERETQYF
>TRBV5-1|.
CASSLVGGPTNEKLFF
>TRBV7-9|.
CASSSSLDYYGYTF
>TRBV12-5|.
CASGLGGLGNTIYF
>TRBV18|once
CASSPLSTEAFF
>TRBV30|.
CAWRPGTVLNEKLFF
>TRBV19|.
CASGIPDRAADTQYF
>TRBV9|once
CASSVGVQRRRINKQFF
>TRBV19|few
CASSMSTGRRGQPQHF
>TRBV19|.
CASSTPGSWRGQPQHF
>TRBV7-9|.
CASSPGGSGWNTIYF